The entry below gives a single T cell receptor (beta chain) sequence along with its context. The antigen it recognizes is unknown. No clone much larger than this one lies a single base away; base qualities are absent. CDR1 MNHNY and CDR2 SVGAGI were looked up in the germline V gene (reference sequence). Trimming costs V 5 bases and J 7 bases, and their ends lie 12 bases apart. Counted from cysteine to phenylalanine, this CDR3 has 12 amino acids. This entry keeps only the CDR3 DNA: 36 bases, framed from base 1. TCR beta CDR3 regions were sequenced from DNA using the immunoSEQ Assay. As for the authors' bioinformatics: T cell density was computed as TCR beta template counts normalized to usable DNA estimated by amplifying housekeeping genes. The preseqR package was used to estimate richness by extrapolating to 400,000 templates for PBMC samples and to 120,000 templates for tissue samples. Clonality was calculated as one minus Pielou's evenness. Tissue-enriched TCRs were identified by differential abundance testing using productive amino-acid clonotypes, minimum total count 5 and alpha 0.1. The Jaccard Index and the Morisita Overlap Index were used to measure how much the repertoires overlapped between compartments. GLIPH grouped TCR beta CDR3s together with public tetramer-defined viral CDR3s, and a viral motif had to include at least three viral sequences and show V-gene enrichment. Not all clones reach the TCRdb copy of this immuneACCESS table, which keeps in-frame sequences only. Checked studies attribute under half of the gap to unresolved V genes and leave the rest unexplained. That table gives V, J and clone size, and the DNA gave D and trimming. This sample holds 35,000 to 40,000 clones; more than 75% were observed only once. 5% to 8% of the sample lies in the top ten.

At diagnosis, tumor, uninvolved tumor-adjacent lung and peripheral blood were collected and then preserved as a mix of FFPE and fresh-frozen material. For TCR repertoire profiling, blood samples were analyzed as peripheral blood mononuclear cells. The data derive from a study of T cells in localized non-small cell lung cancer (TCRdb year 2020). Regarding the complete study: Comparing tumors with uninvolved tumor-adjacent lungs, the study looked at the T cell repertoires of 200 to 250 patients with early-stage NSCLC. The cohort comprised 236 treatment-naïve NSCLC patients with resected, localized lung tumors. A mean age of approximately 66 years was recorded for the NSCLC patients, of whom 129 were male and 100 to 110 were female. Paper-wide results and their limitations: Because multi-region tumor sequencing was not done, intratumor heterogeneity could not be ruled out. Because of the exploratory design, TCR variables were selected using unadjusted p-values without false-discovery rate correction. Uninvolved tumor-adjacent lung showed the highest T cell clonality, higher than tumor, which suggests more focused antigenic responses in the uninvolved tumor-adjacent lung. Higher blood T cell density associated with longer overall survival, while higher adjacent-lung clonality associated with shorter survival. A median of 57 of the top 100 tumor clones were detected in paired uninvolved adjacent lung, and some 29 of these tumor clones were also found among the top 100 clones of the paired uninvolved adjacent lung.

The chain employs TRBV6-6 and TRBJ2-7; the D gene is perhaps TRBD2, on 5 matching bases. The specimen comprised peripheral blood, sampled before any cancer treatment. The receptor comes from a man between 40 and 69 years old with stage I lung adenocarcinoma. The base sequence is TGTGCCAGCAGTCCGGGATCTCGGGAGCAGTACTTC. Its amino acids are CASSPGSREQYF.